Listed below are T cell receptor beta chains from one sample, sequenced in a study of cytomegalovirus exposure and HLA in healthy donors. TCRdb's table, derived via immunoSEQ multiplex PCR, lists solely in-frame clones and lacks some. The sample holds approximately 150,000 clones; about three quarters are singletons and the top ten take about 2.6%. The sample taken for sequencing was PBMCs. These receptors originate from a woman aged 35 to 49 in good health and CMV-seropositive. Both conserved end residues are part of each CDR3. The D gene is left open where the match is weak. Expanded clones are given a class, and other clones once, few, many or no size at all.

j_gene,len,abundance,v_gene,d_gene,CDR3nt,CDR3aa
TRBJ2-1,16,-,TRBV9,TRBD2,TGTGCCAGCAGCAAAAGGGAGGGGCTCTCCTACAATGAGCAGTTCTTC,CASSKREGLSYNEQFF
TRBJ2-5,15,few,TRBV7-9,-,TGTGCCAGCAGCTTAGCCACAGGGCGCCAAGGGACCCAGTACTTC,CASSLATGRQGTQYF
TRBJ2-7,15,-,TRBV5-4,-,TGTGCCAGCAGCTTGAGTGGGAGAAGTTCCTACGAGCAGTACTTC,CASSLSGRSSYEQYF
TRBJ2-7,12,-,TRBV6-5,-,TGTGCCAGCAGCCCGGGATTCTACGAGCAGTACTTC,CASSPGFYEQYF
TRBJ1-2,15,-,TRBV18,-,TGTGCCAGCTCAGATGTACAGGGAGTGAACTATGGCTACACCTTC,CASSDVQGVNYGYTF
TRBJ2-7,15,-,TRBV5-1,TRBD1,TGCGCCAGCAGCGGTTTAGGGACAGGGTCCTACGAGCAGTGCTTC,CASSGLGTGSYEQCF
TRBJ1-4,15,-,TRBV7-8,TRBD1,TGTGCCAGCAGCTTCAACAGGGGAACTAATGAAAAACTGTTTTTT,CASSFNRGTNEKLFF
TRBJ1-2,14,-,TRBV6-5,-,TGTGCCAGCAGTTTTAACAGGCGGTTTGATGGCTACACCTTC,CASSFNRRFDGYTF
TRBJ1-1,13,-,TRBV6-5,TRBD1,TGTGCCAGCACTTACCCAGGGGGCGCTGAAGCTTTCTTT,CASTYPGGAEAFF
TRBJ2-1,15,-,TRBV19,TRBD2,TGTGCCAGTAGTATGGGGACTAGTCACTACAATGAGCAGTTCTTC,CASSMGTSHYNEQFF
TRBJ1-1,16,-,TRBV28,-,TGTGCCAGCAGACCCGATACAGGGTGGGGGAGCACTGAAGCTTTCTTT,CASRPDTGWGSTEAFF
TRBJ2-6,16,few,TRBV5-6,-,TGTGCCAGCAGCTCCACTTACAGCTCTGGGGCCAACGTCCTGACTTTC,CASSSTYSSGANVLTF
TRBJ1-3,15,once,TRBV6-5,TRBD1,TGTGCCAGCAGTTACCGGACAGGGATCGGAAACACCATATATTTT,CASSYRTGIGNTIYF
TRBJ2-5,14,few,TRBV4-3,-,TGCGCCAGCAGCCAGGCACTAACCCAAGAGACCCAGTACTTC,CASSQALTQETQYF
TRBJ2-5,17,few,TRBV28,TRBD2,TGTGCCAGCATGGGAAAGACTAGCGGGGTTGAGGAAGAGACCCAGTACTTC,CASMGKTSGVEEETQYF
TRBJ2-5,15,-,TRBV11-3,-,TGTGCCAGCAGATTACCTAGGCCCCGGGTGGAGACCCAGTACTTC,CASRLPRPRVETQYF
TRBJ1-2,14,-,TRBV4-3,TRBD1,TGCGCCAGCAGCCACCGACAGGGAAACTATGGCTACACCTTC,CASSHRQGNYGYTF
TRBJ2-1,16,-,TRBV11-2,TRBD2,TGTGCCAGCAGGGGGACTAGCGTTCTATCCTACAATGAGCAGTTCTTC,CASRGTSVLSYNEQFF
TRBJ2-7,14,-,TRBV6-6,TRBD1,TGTGCCAGCAGTCAGCACAGGGGTAGCAACGAGCAGTACTTC,CASSQHRGSNEQYF
TRBJ2-1,14,-,TRBV6-1,TRBD2,TGTGCCAGCTCCGTAGCGGGAGGGGACAATGAGCAGTTCTTC,CASSVAGGDNEQFF
TRBJ2-5,14,-,TRBV2,TRBD1,TGTGCCAGCACCATACAGGGGACCTTGGGAACCCAGTACTTC,CASTIQGTLGTQYF
TRBJ2-6,18,-,TRBV5-1,TRBD1,TGCGCCAGCAGCTGGGGGACAGGGGAAAGATCTGGGGCCAACGTCCTGACTTTC,CASSWGTGERSGANVLTF
TRBJ2-7,15,-,TRBV23-1,TRBD1,TGCGCCAGCAGTCACGGGACAGGGCCCTGCGACGAGCAGTACTTC,CASSHGTGPCDEQYF
TRBJ2-2,15,once,TRBV9,TRBD2,TGTGCCAGCAGCGTAGTAGCGGGGGACACCGGGGAGCTGTTTTTT,CASSVVAGDTGELFF
TRBJ1-1,17,few,TRBV5-1,-,TGCGCCAGCAGCTTGGCGGGCAGGGACCGGGGGGACACTGAAGCTTTCTTT,CASSLAGRDRGDTEAFF
TRBJ1-5,13,-,TRBV19,-,TGTGCCAGTAGTATCGCGGGGCGGCAGCCCCAGCATTTT,CASSIAGRQPQHF
TRBJ1-5,16,-,TRBV23-1,-,TGCGCCAGCAGTCAATCGGGGGGGCGAGCCAGTCAGCCCCAGCATTTT,CASSQSGGRASQPQHF
TRBJ2-5,13,-,TRBV2,-,TGTGCCAGCAGTTTTAGGAGTCAAGAGACCCAGTACTTC,CASSFRSQETQYF
TRBJ2-5,15,-,TRBV10-3,-,TGTGCCACCGCCCTGGGCAGGGTAGGGCAAGAGACCCAGTACTTC,CATALGRVGQETQYF
TRBJ2-5,16,-,TRBV13,TRBD2,TGTGCCAGCAGCTCGAGGCGGACTAGTAGGCAAGAGACCCAGTACTTC,CASSSRRTSRQETQYF
TRBJ1-3,17,once,TRBV5-1,TRBD1,TGCGCCAGCAGCCTGACAGGGGACGGCCTGTCTGGAAACACCATATATTTT,CASSLTGDGLSGNTIYF
TRBJ2-5,19,few,TRBV11-3,-,TGTGCCAGCAGCCCCCGACCAGGACAAGCGACGCGGCTTAAAGAGACCCAGTACTTC,CASSPRPGQATRLKETQYF
TRBJ2-6,17,-,TRBV6-1,-,TGTGCCAGCAGTGAGGACACGATGAGCTCTGGGGCCAACGTCCTGACTTTC,CASSEDTMSSGANVLTF
TRBJ2-3,16,-,TRBV28,TRBD2,TGTGCCAGCGCCACTCCGGCTAGCGGGAGCACAGATACGCAGTATTTT,CASATPASGSTDTQYF
TRBJ1-1,14,few,TRBV19,TRBD1,TGTGCCAGTAGTATGTACAGACAGGGCACTGAAGCTTTCTTT,CASSMYRQGTEAFF
TRBJ1-4,19,-,TRBV12-5,-,TGTGCTAGTGGTTGGACAAAAGGGGAGGCCCTCGCAACTAATGAAAAACTGTTTTTT,CASGWTKGEALATNEKLFF
TRBJ2-1,15,-,TRBV15,-,TGTGCCACCAGCAGAGTTGCTCAGGGGTACAATGAGCAGTTCTTC,CATSRVAQGYNEQFF
TRBJ1-4,12,-,TRBV2,-,TGTGCCAGGAGGGCCGATAATGAAAAACTGTTTTTT,CARRADNEKLFF
TRBJ1-5,15,few,TRBV9,-,TGTGCCAGCAGCGGGCGGGAGGATAGCAATCAGCCCCAGCATTTT,CASSGREDSNQPQHF
TRBJ2-1,17,-,TRBV7-2,TRBD2,TGTGCCAGCAGCTTAGAAGCCTTAGCGGGGGGGCGTAATGAGCAGTTCTTC,CASSLEALAGGRNEQFF
TRBJ1-1,12,-,TRBV5-6,-,TGTGCCAGCAGCCCCCTGGGTGAGCGGGCTTTCTTT,CASSPLGERAFF
TRBJ2-3,13,-,TRBV30,-,TGTGCCTGGAGTGTACAGGGTGCAGATACGCAGTATTTT,CAWSVQGADTQYF
TRBJ2-5,16,-,TRBV6-5,TRBD2,TGTGCCAGCAGTTACGGTGCAGCGGGGGGGCAAGAGACCCAGTACTTC,CASSYGAAGGQETQYF
TRBJ2-3,17,few,TRBV11-2,TRBD2,TGTGCCAGCAGCCTAACGATAGCGGGGGGGAGGGGAGATACGCAGTATTTT,CASSLTIAGGRGDTQYF